Described below is a single TCR beta chain sequence and its context. The data stem from a study of control samples from healthy donors and cancer patients. The CDR3 consists of 16 residues. CDR1 is SGDLS, CDR2 YYNGEE, per germline. The V and J ends lost 4 bases and 0 bases respectively, with 14 bases between them. Sequencing was performed with immunoSEQ multiplex PCR; in TCRdb, only in-frame clones are kept and a portion is missing. The sample has fewer than 100,000 clones, around nine tenths seen once. Sequencing input: blood. The origin of this receptor is a woman between 50 and 59 years old in good health. This chain uses TRBV9 with TRBJ1-3; the D is unclear. The CDR3 here is CASSPRAVSSGNTIYF. CDR3 in DNA: TGTGCCAGCAGCCCGAGGGCAGTGAGCTCTGGAAACACCATATATTTT.